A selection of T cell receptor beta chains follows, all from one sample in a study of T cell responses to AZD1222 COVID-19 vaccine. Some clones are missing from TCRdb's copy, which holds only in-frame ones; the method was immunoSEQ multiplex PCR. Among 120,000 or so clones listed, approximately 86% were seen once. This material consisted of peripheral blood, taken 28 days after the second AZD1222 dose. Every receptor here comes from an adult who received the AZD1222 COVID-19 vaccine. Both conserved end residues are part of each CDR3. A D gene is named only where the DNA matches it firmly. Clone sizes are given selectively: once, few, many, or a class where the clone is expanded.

cdr3_aa: CASSTGDSGELFF
d_call: -
v_call: TRBV6-2/TRBV6-3
cdr3_length: 13
j_call: TRBJ2-2
clone_size: -

cdr3_aa: CASSFMTGNEQYF
d_call: TRBD1
v_call: TRBV7-2
cdr3_length: 13
j_call: TRBJ2-7
clone_size: few

cdr3_aa: CASSLGGTGGDYEQYF
d_call: TRBD1
v_call: TRBV5-1
cdr3_length: 16
j_call: TRBJ2-7
clone_size: -

cdr3_aa: CASSPGQGYYNEQFF
d_call: TRBD1
v_call: TRBV19
cdr3_length: 15
j_call: TRBJ2-1
clone_size: -

cdr3_aa: CASSLGPGTRVDEQFF
d_call: TRBD2
v_call: TRBV5-1
cdr3_length: 16
j_call: TRBJ2-1
clone_size: few

cdr3_aa: CASSLDSTNEKLFF
d_call: -
v_call: TRBV5-1
cdr3_length: 14
j_call: TRBJ1-4
clone_size: -

cdr3_aa: CASGEAFF
d_call: -
v_call: TRBV6-1
cdr3_length: 8
j_call: TRBJ1-1
clone_size: -

cdr3_aa: CATSQGPYTQYF
d_call: -
v_call: TRBV24-1
cdr3_length: 12
j_call: TRBJ2-3
clone_size: -

cdr3_aa: CASDSGGDLNEQFF
d_call: TRBD1
v_call: TRBV25-1
cdr3_length: 14
j_call: TRBJ2-1
clone_size: -

cdr3_aa: CASSQANGGTGELFF
d_call: TRBD2
v_call: TRBV4-1
cdr3_length: 15
j_call: TRBJ2-2
clone_size: -

cdr3_aa: CASSLNQNSGVSYF
d_call: -
v_call: TRBV7-9
cdr3_length: 14
j_call: TRBJ2-3
clone_size: -

cdr3_aa: CASSWTGLRATYEQYF
d_call: -
v_call: TRBV5-1
cdr3_length: 16
j_call: TRBJ2-7
clone_size: -

cdr3_aa: CASTRQDSRYGYTF
d_call: -
v_call: TRBV6-5
cdr3_length: 14
j_call: TRBJ1-2
clone_size: -

cdr3_aa: CASSRGLSPTQYF
d_call: -
v_call: TRBV3-1/TRBV3-2
cdr3_length: 13
j_call: TRBJ2-5
clone_size: -

cdr3_aa: CASSSSDYEQFF
d_call: -
v_call: TRBV6-5
cdr3_length: 12
j_call: TRBJ2-1
clone_size: -

cdr3_aa: CASSLSEKLFF
d_call: -
v_call: TRBV28
cdr3_length: 11
j_call: TRBJ1-4
clone_size: few

cdr3_aa: CASSLELGSGYGYTF
d_call: -
v_call: TRBV5-4
cdr3_length: 15
j_call: TRBJ1-2
clone_size: -

cdr3_aa: CASSQVASPHGYTF
d_call: -
v_call: TRBV14
cdr3_length: 14
j_call: TRBJ1-2
clone_size: -

cdr3_aa: CASSLRGSSTEAFF
d_call: -
v_call: TRBV11-3
cdr3_length: 14
j_call: TRBJ1-1
clone_size: once

cdr3_aa: CASSYTGSWNTIYF
d_call: -
v_call: TRBV5-8
cdr3_length: 14
j_call: TRBJ1-3
clone_size: few

cdr3_aa: CASSLGQGAGDTQYF
d_call: TRBD1
v_call: TRBV5-1
cdr3_length: 15
j_call: TRBJ2-3
clone_size: -

cdr3_aa: CASSLGVRTVVNYGYTF
d_call: -
v_call: TRBV5-5
cdr3_length: 17
j_call: TRBJ1-2
clone_size: once

cdr3_aa: CASSRLGGKNNEQFF
d_call: -
v_call: TRBV3-1/TRBV3-2
cdr3_length: 15
j_call: TRBJ2-1
clone_size: -

cdr3_aa: CASSRGIPYEQYF
d_call: -
v_call: TRBV14
cdr3_length: 13
j_call: TRBJ2-7
clone_size: -

cdr3_aa: CASSLKQGGHEQYF
d_call: -
v_call: TRBV11-3
cdr3_length: 14
j_call: TRBJ2-7
clone_size: -

cdr3_aa: CASSSRLAGAGEQYF
d_call: TRBD2
v_call: TRBV7-2
cdr3_length: 15
j_call: TRBJ2-7
clone_size: -

cdr3_aa: CAWSVRGDLGNQPQHF
d_call: -
v_call: TRBV30
cdr3_length: 16
j_call: TRBJ1-5
clone_size: -

cdr3_aa: CASSLDSSGELFF
d_call: -
v_call: TRBV5-1
cdr3_length: 13
j_call: TRBJ2-2
clone_size: -

cdr3_aa: CASSMHYRDQPQHF
d_call: -
v_call: TRBV5-8
cdr3_length: 14
j_call: TRBJ1-5
clone_size: once

cdr3_aa: CASSIRRAGGPSTDTQYF
d_call: TRBD2
v_call: TRBV19
cdr3_length: 18
j_call: TRBJ2-3
clone_size: -

cdr3_aa: CASSLEGQAYGYTF
d_call: TRBD1
v_call: TRBV5-1
cdr3_length: 14
j_call: TRBJ1-2
clone_size: -

cdr3_aa: CASSSPYSNQPQHF
d_call: -
v_call: TRBV28
cdr3_length: 14
j_call: TRBJ1-5
clone_size: -

cdr3_aa: CATSRSRETYEQYF
d_call: -
v_call: TRBV15
cdr3_length: 14
j_call: TRBJ2-7
clone_size: few

cdr3_aa: CASKLAGVRNEQFF
d_call: TRBD2
v_call: TRBV19
cdr3_length: 14
j_call: TRBJ2-1
clone_size: -

cdr3_aa: CASSLGGRGYEQYF
d_call: TRBD2
v_call: TRBV7-8
cdr3_length: 14
j_call: TRBJ2-7
clone_size: -

cdr3_aa: CATSRVSDPRVGGYTF
d_call: -
v_call: TRBV15
cdr3_length: 16
j_call: TRBJ1-2
clone_size: -

cdr3_aa: CAWSVARGPKQPQHF
d_call: TRBD1
v_call: TRBV30
cdr3_length: 15
j_call: TRBJ1-5
clone_size: -

cdr3_aa: CASSTAGTGYTEAFF
d_call: TRBD1
v_call: TRBV19
cdr3_length: 15
j_call: TRBJ1-1
clone_size: once

cdr3_aa: CASRTNTGSGYTF
d_call: -
v_call: TRBV6-5
cdr3_length: 13
j_call: TRBJ1-2
clone_size: -

cdr3_aa: CASSFSGGGYTDTQYF
d_call: TRBD2
v_call: TRBV5-4
cdr3_length: 16
j_call: TRBJ2-3
clone_size: once

cdr3_aa: CASSAQGADEQFF
d_call: TRBD1
v_call: TRBV4-3
cdr3_length: 13
j_call: TRBJ2-1
clone_size: -

cdr3_aa: CAWQRKGSGANVLTF
d_call: -
v_call: TRBV30
cdr3_length: 15
j_call: TRBJ2-6
clone_size: -

cdr3_aa: CASSSPYYGGYTF
d_call: -
v_call: TRBV6-2/TRBV6-3
cdr3_length: 13
j_call: TRBJ1-2
clone_size: -

cdr3_aa: CASTPYTRTGELFF
d_call: -
v_call: TRBV27
cdr3_length: 14
j_call: TRBJ2-2
clone_size: -

cdr3_aa: CASTRQGTTNEKLFF
d_call: TRBD1
v_call: TRBV28
cdr3_length: 15
j_call: TRBJ1-4
clone_size: -

cdr3_aa: CAWNPGRAYNEQFF
d_call: -
v_call: TRBV30
cdr3_length: 14
j_call: TRBJ2-1
clone_size: -

cdr3_aa: CASSVGPSNQPQHF
d_call: -
v_call: TRBV9
cdr3_length: 14
j_call: TRBJ1-5
clone_size: -

cdr3_aa: CASSPAPGTHKGEQYF
d_call: -
v_call: TRBV9
cdr3_length: 16
j_call: TRBJ2-7
clone_size: -

cdr3_aa: CSVDDRESDTQYF
d_call: TRBD1
v_call: TRBV29-1
cdr3_length: 13
j_call: TRBJ2-3
clone_size: -

cdr3_aa: CASSFGQNTGELFF
d_call: -
v_call: TRBV5-5
cdr3_length: 14
j_call: TRBJ2-2
clone_size: -

cdr3_aa: CSARPGGEQYF
d_call: TRBD1
v_call: TRBV20-1
cdr3_length: 11
j_call: TRBJ2-7
clone_size: few

cdr3_aa: CASSLTSGVGTQYF
d_call: TRBD2
v_call: TRBV5-1
cdr3_length: 14
j_call: TRBJ2-3
clone_size: -

cdr3_aa: CASSISPQDGPQHF
d_call: -
v_call: TRBV19
cdr3_length: 14
j_call: TRBJ1-5
clone_size: -

cdr3_aa: CASTVLSGNTIYF
d_call: -
v_call: TRBV5-5
cdr3_length: 13
j_call: TRBJ1-3
clone_size: -

cdr3_aa: CASSLGDRDQPQHF
d_call: -
v_call: TRBV7-8
cdr3_length: 14
j_call: TRBJ1-5
clone_size: -

cdr3_aa: CASSFTGTGVDTQYF
d_call: TRBD1
v_call: TRBV18
cdr3_length: 15
j_call: TRBJ2-3
clone_size: -

cdr3_aa: CASRVPGLHIQYF
d_call: -
v_call: TRBV6-5
cdr3_length: 13
j_call: TRBJ2-4
clone_size: -